These 18 T cell receptor beta chains originate from one sample sequenced in a study of shared clonotypes between healthy human individuals. TCRdb keeps only in-frame clones here, not all; method: immunoSEQ multiplex PCR. The sample carries about 320,000 clones, more than 75% recorded once. The specimen was memory CD8+ T cells sorted from blood. Regarding subset: CD45RO+ cells pooled with CCR7-negative TemRA cells. All receptors come from a man aged 18 to 29 in good health.

This chain joins TRBV7-8 and TRBJ2-7, with D perhaps being TRBD1 or TRBD2 (5 bases each). The V end lost 2 bases, the J end lost 2 bases, and 7 bases lay between the germline ends. The CDR3 runs to 13 residues. The germline V gene has CDR1 SGHVS and CDR2 FQNEAQ. CDR3 region: CASSLQGAYEQYF. The CDR3, as DNA: TGTGCCAGCAGCTTACAGGGAGCCTACGAGCAGTACTTC.

CDR3 DNA: TGTGCCAGCAGCTTGGGGACAGGGTTCTCCTACGAGCAGTACTTC. Protein product: CASSLGTGFSYEQYF. The gene calls are TRBV5-6 and TRBJ2-7, with TRBD1 identical over 8 bases. With V trimmed by 0 bases and J by 0 bases, 2 bases remained unmatched. CDR1 is SGHDT and CDR2 is YYEEEE in the germline V gene. The CDR3 has 15 residues.

This clone occurred a few times. J is TRBJ2-7 and V is TRBV5-6; tentatively, D is TRBD1 (6 bases). Trimming pared 2 bases from V and 3 bases from J, leaving 15 bases between. This CDR3 comprises 15 residues. Germline-derived CDR1 and CDR2 are SGHDT and YYEEEE. CDR3 amino acids: CASSFREQGLYEQYF. The DNA for the CDR3 is TGTGCCAGCAGCTTTAGAGAACAGGGCCTCTACGAGCAGTACTTC.

The V gene is TRBV6-6, the J gene TRBJ1-1; D gene unclear. Germline V gives CDR1 MNHNY, CDR2 SVGAGI (reference sequence). The CDR3 is made up of 16 amino acids. Trimming took 0 bases from V and 4 from J, leaving 15 bases between them. CDR3 in amino acids: CASSYSIGGRGTEAFF. CDR3 in DNA: TGTGCCAGCAGTTACTCAATCGGCGGCCGGGGCACTGAAGCTTTCTTT.

The chain joins TRBV27 to TRBJ2-1; D unresolved. Between the trimmed V and J ends, which lost 3 bases and 9 bases, there was a span of 9 bases. Germline CDR1 is MNHEY and CDR2 is SMNVEV (reference sequence). The CDR3 extends over 12 amino acids. The CDR3, as DNA: TGTGCCAGCAGTTTTTACCTAGGTGAGCAGTTCTTC. Residues: CASSFYLGEQFF.

V usage is TRBV18 and J usage is TRBJ2-5, with TRBD2 matching 13 bases. The V segment lost 0 bases and the J segment 5 bases; nucleotides outside the gene matches: 9. The CDR3 consists of 18 residues. Germline CDR1 and CDR2: KGHSH and LQKENI. CDR3 sequence: CASSPPATSGREWETQYF. The DNA of the CDR3 is TGTGCCAGCTCACCACCCGCAACTAGCGGGAGGGAGTGGGAGACCCAGTACTTC.

V is TRBV9 and J is TRBJ2-7; D tentatively reads TRBD1 or TRBD2 (5 bases each). The germline CDR1 and CDR2 sequences are SGDLS and YYNGEE. The CDR3 is 15 amino acids. Trimming stripped 4 bases from V and 4 bases from J, with 18 bases between. DNA of the CDR3: TGTGCCAGCAGCAGAGGGGCAGGCACGGGGTACGAGCAGTACTTC. It yields the protein CASSRGAGTGYEQYF.

This chain uses TRBV5-4 with TRBJ2-7; 8 positions agree with TRBD1. V dropped 4 bases and J dropped 2; count of bases not matched to a gene: 5. There are 14 residues in the CDR3. The germline V gene encodes CDR1 SGHNT and CDR2 YYREEE (reference sequence). CDR3 in amino acids: CASSPSGQAYEQYF. The CDR3 nucleotides are TGTGCCAGCAGCCCTTCGGGACAGGCCTACGAGCAGTACTTC.

The rearrangement links TRBV10-3 to TRBJ2-7; no reliable D call. The germline gives CDR1 ENHRY, CDR2 SYGVKD. The CDR3 is made up of 16 amino acids. Trimming took 3 bases from V and 0 from J, leaving 15 bases between them. CDR3 DNA sequence: TGTGCCATCAGTGAAACGGAGCTGCCGAGCTCCTACGAGCAGTACTTC. It is translated as CAISETELPSSYEQYF.

The chain links TRBV7-9 to TRBJ2-7; unclear D gene. The V end lost 4 bases, the J end lost 5 bases, and 9 bases lay between the germline ends. The CDR3 is made up of 12 amino acids. CDR1 and CDR2 (germline): SEHNR, FQNEAQ (reference sequence). CDR3 DNA sequence: TGTGCCAGCAGCTCCGTTGGTCACGAGCAGTACTTC. Translation gives CASSSVGHEQYF.

This clone was found once. This chain connects TRBV28 to TRBJ2-7; D is unresolved. Germline lookup yields CDR1 MDHEN and CDR2 SYDVKM. This CDR3 is 13 amino acids long. V was shortened by 3 bases and J by 5 bases, with 11 bases between the two germline ends. The CDR3 nucleotides read TGTGCCAGCAGTTTTCGTCTGGGTAACGAGCAGTACTTC. Translating gives CASSFRLGNEQYF.

The chain links TRBV7-9 to TRBJ2-5; no clear D. The CDR3 sequence is 15 residues long. The V end lost 3 bases, the J end lost 2 bases, and 13 bases lay between the germline ends. Germline V gene data show CDR1 as SEHNR and CDR2 as FQNEAQ (reference sequence). Here the CDR3 DNA reads TGTGCCAGCAGCTTTTCCACTAATGAACAAGAGACCCAGTACTTC. It is translated as CASSFSTNEQETQYF.

This clone was recorded at least ten times. This sequence joins TRBV2 and TRBJ2-7; no firm D call. The CDR3 spans 13 residues. V lost 4 bases to trimming and J lost 4 bases, with 11 bases between them. From germline, CDR1 is SNHLY and CDR2 FYNNEI. The CDR3 DNA reads as TGTGCCAGCAGTGGGGTGAATAGATACGAGCAGTACTTC. Amino acids: CASSGVNRYEQYF.

As concerns this clone: The sample carries other DNA sequences with the same CDR3. V gene TRBV11-2 combines with J gene TRBJ2-7; no definite D call. V lost 3 bases and J 5 bases, leaving 5 bases between the germline ends. Germline loops: CDR1 SGHAT, CDR2 FQNNGV. This CDR3 region has 11 residues. The CDR3 sequence: CASSLMDEQYF. CDR3 DNA: TGTGCCAGCAGCTTGATGGACGAGCAGTACTTC.

The CDR3 here is CASSELNTGELFF. The CDR3 DNA sequence: TGCGCCAGCAGTGAGTTGAACACCGGGGAGCTGTTTTTT. This chain joins TRBV10-1 and TRBJ2-2; D is undetermined. V was clipped by 1 base and J by 1 base, with 1 base between them. The CDR3 totals 13 residues. Germline CDR1 and CDR2: WNHNN and SYGVQD (reference sequence).

V and J are TRBV6-5 and TRBJ1-6; perhaps TRBD1 as D (6 bases). The V gene's germline CDR1 is MNHEY and CDR2 SVGAGI. The CDR3 is made up of 15 amino acids. V lost 6 bases and J 6 bases, leaving 15 bases between the germline ends. CDR3 amino acids: CASSHIQGPNSPLHF. DNA for the CDR3: TGTGCCAGCAGCCACATACAGGGCCCTAATTCACCCCTCCACTTT.

V and J are TRBV6-1 and TRBJ1-5; 8 bases are shared with TRBD1. V shed 2 bases and J 7 bases; nucleotides not matched to a gene: 10. The CDR3 runs 16 residues. Germline V CDR1 and CDR2: MNHNS, SASEGT. DNA of the CDR3: TGTGCCAGCAGTGAATATGAGACAGGGGCAGGGCAGCCCCAGCATTTT. Encoded protein: CASSEYETGAGQPQHF.

The chain recombines TRBV27 with TRBJ2-7; possible D gene TRBD1, 5 bases. CDR1 and CDR2 (germline): MNHEY, SMNVEV (reference sequence). This CDR3 is 13 amino acids long. V was cut by 2 bases and J by 6 bases, with 11 bases left in between. This CDR3 reads CASSLLQGAEQYF. CDR3 DNA sequence: TGTGCCAGCAGTTTACTTCAGGGTGCCGAGCAGTACTTC.